This T cell receptor beta chain was sequenced in a study of cytomegalovirus exposure and HLA in healthy donors. To note about this clone: Antigen unknown.

CDR1 and CDR2 (germline): SEHNR, FQNEAQ (reference sequence). The CDR3 sequence is 15 residues long. Deletions cut 4 bases from V and 4 bases from J, with 16 bases between. Libraries were prepared by immunoSEQ multiplex PCR; TCRdb keeps only in-frame clonotypes and omits some of them. The sample shows under 150,000 clones, about 87% of them seen only once. The study's findings and limits: The study recorded more than 150 TCR beta chains that were cytomegalovirus-associated. The finding came from a later analysis; first-cohort TCR clusters tended to co-occur in the roughly 110 validation repertoires.

This clonotype was sampled from a man aged 18 to 35 in good health and CMV-seropositive. The sequencing sample was made of PBMCs. J is TRBJ1-1 and V is TRBV7-9, with D possibly being TRBD1 (5 bases). CDR3 nucleotide sequence: TGTGCCAGCAGCTATCCAGGGTTTTTAGGCACTGAAGCTTTCTTT. Its protein product is CASSYPGFLGTEAFF. The complete variable domain, with remaining parts taken from reference TRBV7-9 and TRBJ1-1, reads DTGVSQNPRHKITKRGQNVTFRCDPISEHNRLYWYRQTLGQGPEFLTYFQNEAQLEKSRLLSDRFSAERPKGSFSTLEIQRTEQGDSAMYLCASSYPGFLGTEAFFGQGTRLTVV.